This TCR beta chain was sequenced during a study of shared T cell receptors in the human thymus. Measured with immunoSEQ multiplex PCR; TCRdb has only the in-frame clones, and not every one. The sample lists about 660,000 clones, around nine tenths occurring once. CDR1 is SGDLS and CDR2 is YYNGEE in the germline V gene. V was cut by 0 bases and J by 7 bases, with 17 bases left in between. This CDR3 comprises 15 residues. The same sample was also studied in work on human thymus T cells. Per that paper: The study used thymus tissue resected during corrective heart surgery. Biased V and J segment usage appeared in thymus and peripheral blood.

The specimen sequenced was thymocytes. The sequence came from a boy less than two years old with a congenital heart defect. The rearrangement joins TRBV9 to TRBJ2-7; the D is unclear. The CDR3 bases are TGTGCCAGCAGCGTAGGAAGGCAGGCCTATTGGGAGCAGTACTTC. As protein: CASSVGRQAYWEQYF.